Presented here are 31 T cell receptor beta chains from one specimen sequenced in a study of beta chain features in type 1 diabetes. What was sequenced were expressed TCRB transcripts, since all of the isolated RNA had been reverse transcribed. Assay used: immunoSEQ multiplex PCR; TCRdb lists only in-frame clones, some missing. Here the sample spans a few hundred thousand clones, around 13% being singletons. The sample taken for sequencing was central memory CD4+ T cells from blood. These receptors all come from a man aged 30 to 45 in good health.

A few counts support this clone. J is TRBJ2-5 and V is TRBV7-2; 7 bases align to TRBD1. Trimming took 4 bases from V and 2 from J; bases not matched to a gene: 4. Germline-derived CDR1 and CDR2 are SGHTA and FQGNSA. CDR3 length equals 14 residues. The CDR3 loop is CASSSSGQQETQYF. The CDR3 DNA reads as TGTGCCAGCAGCTCCTCGGGACAGCAAGAGACCCAGTACTTC.

This clone has a handful of counts. V usage is TRBV12-5 and J usage is TRBJ2-1, with a possible D match to TRBD1 (6 bases). This CDR3 comprises 13 residues. Trimming cost V 6 bases and J 9 bases, with 15 bases left between them. CDR1 is LGHNT and CDR2 is FRNRAP in the germline V gene. CDR3 nucleotides: TGTGCTAGTGGGTCTCAGGGGTCAAGTGAGCAGTTCTTC. This gives the protein CASGSQGSSEQFF.

This clone occurred many times. V and J are TRBV5-1 and TRBJ2-1, with D maybe TRBD2 (5 bases). CDR3 length: 14 amino acids. Germline V gene data show CDR1 as SGHRS and CDR2 as YFSETQ. Trimming stripped 2 bases from V and 8 bases from J, with 14 bases between. CDR3 amino acids: CASSFGLRDYEQFF. The CDR3 nucleotides read TGCGCCAGCAGCTTTGGTCTCCGGGATTATGAGCAGTTCTTC.

The chain couples TRBV19 to TRBJ2-5; a weak D match, TRBD2 (5 bases). V dropped 6 bases and J dropped 3 bases, with 17 bases sitting between them. The CDR3 loop spans 15 amino acids. The V gene's germline CDR1 is LNHDA and CDR2 SQIVND (reference sequence). The CDR3 DNA is TGTGCCAGTAGCCGACTTTCTCCCGGGGAAGAGACCCAGTACTTC. Its protein product is CASSRLSPGEETQYF.

In regard to this clone: Since a far larger clone is one base different, this is likely a read error. The chain employs TRBV7-2 and TRBJ2-7, with 8 bases lining up with TRBD2. There are 18 residues in the CDR3. Germline assignment: CDR1 SGHTA and CDR2 FQGNSA. The CDR3 region is CASSAVAGGVFSDYKQYF. The CDR3 DNA is TGTGCCAGCTCAGCTGTTGCGGGGGGAGTTTTTTCCGACTACAAGCAGTACTTC. Supplemented by reference TRBV7-2 and TRBJ2-7, the full variable domain reads GAGVSQSPSNKVTEKGKDVELRCDPISGHTALYWYRQSLGQGLEFLIYFQGNSAPDKSGLPSDRFSAERTGGSVSTLTIQRTQQEDSAVYLCASSAVAGGVFSDYKQYFGPGTRLTVT.

The rearrangement joins TRBV9 to TRBJ2-1, with a possible D match to TRBD1 (5 bases). Trimming pared 4 bases from V and 7 bases from J, leaving 21 bases between. CDR1 SGDLS and CDR2 YYNGEE come from the germline V gene. This CDR3 is 16 amino acids long. CDR3 DNA: TGTGCCAGCAGCCCTGATCCAAGGGGCCCAGATAATGAGCAGTTCTTC. This gives the protein CASSPDPRGPDNEQFF.

This rearrangement joins TRBV11-2 to TRBJ2-5; D gene unclear. V was cut by 5 bases and J by 0 bases, with 13 bases left in between. Germline V gene lookup returns CDR1 SGHAT and CDR2 FQNNGV. CDR3 size: 15 residues. CDR3 protein: CASSDRPLYQETQYF. DNA of the CDR3: TGTGCCAGCAGCGACCGACCTTTGTACCAAGAGACCCAGTACTTC.

This clone was counted only a few times. The V and J genes are TRBV7-2 and TRBJ2-1, with TRBD2 matching 9 bases. The germline V gene has CDR1 SGHTA and CDR2 FQGNSA. This CDR3 region has 15 residues. The V and J ends lost 5 bases and 7 bases, in that order; junction bases with no gene match: 9. This CDR3 is CASSDPSGNRNEQFF. The DNA for the CDR3 is TGTGCCAGCAGCGACCCTAGCGGGAATCGGAATGAGCAGTTCTTC.

The rearrangement links TRBV6-4 to TRBJ2-7; D may be TRBD1 (7 bases). The germline CDR1 and CDR2 sequences are MRHNA and SNTAGT. The germline V and J ends were trimmed by 10 bases and 3 bases, with 28 bases remaining between them. This CDR3 contains 17 residues. The CDR3 protein is CATLGGVGQRSLYEQYV. The CDR3 region has the DNA TGTGCCACCCTTGGAGGGGTGGGACAGCGTTCGCTCTACGAGCAGTACGTC.

This clone was counted only a few times. This chain connects TRBV9 to TRBJ2-2, with D maybe TRBD2 (5 bases). V was trimmed by 0 bases and J by 4 bases, leaving 16 bases between them. The CDR3 loop spans 17 amino acids. Germline loops: CDR1 SGDLS, CDR2 YYNGEE. This CDR3 reads CASSVARGAGGTGELFF. The DNA for the CDR3 is TGTGCCAGCAGCGTAGCACGGGGAGCAGGCGGCACCGGGGAGCTGTTTTTT. Combining the CDR3 with reference TRBV9 and TRBJ2-2 gives the whole variable domain DSGVTQTPKHLITATGQRVTLRCSPRSGDLSVYWYQQSLDQGLQFLIQYYNGEERAKGNILERFSAQQFPDLHSELNLSSLELGDSALYFCASSVARGAGGTGELFFGEGSRLTVL.

This clone has at least ten counts. J is TRBJ1-2 and V is TRBV6-1; 9 bases align to TRBD1. The CDR3 extends over 12 amino acids. Germline trimming cut 6 bases from V and 9 bases from J; bases unmatched to any gene: 5. Germline V CDR1 and CDR2: MNHNS, SASEGT. Here the CDR3 DNA reads TGTGCCAGCAGCGTCGGGACAGGGAGCTACACCTTC. Translation: CASSVGTGSYTF.

The chain carries TRBV6-1 and TRBJ2-2; D possibly corresponds to TRBD2 (5 bases). CDR1 is MNHNS, CDR2 SASEGT, per germline. The CDR3 covers 14 residues. The V end lost 9 bases, the J end lost 3 bases, and 14 bases lay between the germline ends. The CDR3 DNA sequence: TGTGCCAGTTCCCGGGATCCTGACACCGGGGAGCTGTTTTTT. Its protein is CASSRDPDTGELFF.

Comment on this clone: Distinct nucleotide sequences in the sample also encode this CDR3. This chain joins TRBV7-2 and TRBJ2-5; no definite D call. This CDR3 has 13 amino acids. V was shortened by 2 bases and J by 2 bases, with 6 bases between the two germline ends. Germline V gene lookup returns CDR1 SGHTA and CDR2 FQGNSA. The CDR3 loop is CASSLTRQETQYF. The CDR3 bases are TGTGCCAGCAGCTTAACGCGGCAAGAGACCCAGTACTTC.

V is TRBV5-4 and J is TRBJ1-1; D is unclear. The CDR3 is made up of 14 amino acids. Trimming removed 1 base from V and 3 bases from J, with 10 bases in between. The germline CDR1 and CDR2 sequences are SGHNT and YYREEE (reference sequence). The CDR3 loop is CASSLRGWDTEAFF. The CDR3 region has the DNA TGTGCCAGCAGCTTGCGTGGGTGGGACACTGAAGCTTTCTTT.

This clone came up a few times. The CDR3 sequence: CASSLGARDEQFF. DNA for the CDR3: TGTGCCAGCAGTTTAGGGGCTCGCGATGAGCAGTTCTTC. The V and J genes are TRBV27 and TRBJ2-1; weak D call: TRBD1 (5 bases). Deletions cut 2 bases from V and 8 bases from J, with 10 bases between. From germline, CDR1 is MNHEY and CDR2 SMNVEV (reference sequence). The CDR3 covers 13 residues.

The chain is built from TRBV5-1 and TRBJ1-2; the match to TRBD1 covers 8 bases. This CDR3 is built from 14 residues. Per the germline V gene, CDR1 is SGHRS and CDR2 is YFSETQ. The junction had 4 bases not matched to a gene; V was cut back by 4 bases and J by 2 bases. This CDR3 is CASSTTGGNYGYTF. CDR3 coding DNA: TGCGCCAGCAGCACAACAGGGGGGAACTATGGCTACACCTTC.

Turning to this clone: In the same sample, other DNA sequences code for this CDR3. The chain is built from TRBV30 and TRBJ2-5; TRBD1 might be the D (6 bases). There are 13 residues in the CDR3. Germline V gene sequence: CDR1 GTSNPN, CDR2 SVGIG (reference sequence). The V gene lost 5 bases and the J gene lost 3 bases, with 13 bases spanning the gap. CDR3 protein: CAWGSGAEETQYF. Here the CDR3 DNA reads TGTGCCTGGGGGTCAGGGGCCGAAGAGACCCAGTACTTC.

A single count supports this clone. A junction end diverges from the germline sequence, so it may reflect a read error. The same CDR3 can be traced to other DNA sequences in this sample. V is TRBV2 and J is TRBJ2-2, with TRBD1 matching 7 bases. Germline loops: CDR1 SNHLY, CDR2 FYNNEI. The CDR3 is made up of 16 amino acids. The CDR3 is CASKLGTDRASGELFF. For the CDR3, the DNA is TGTGCCAGCAAACTGGGGACCGACAGGGCTTCCGGGGAGCTGTTCTTT.

The sample holds many counts of this clone. This chain connects TRBV18 to TRBJ2-5, with D unclear. Germline assignment: CDR1 KGHSH and CDR2 LQKENI. Trimming left V 8 bases short and J 5 bases short, with 15 bases between. The CDR3 has 13 amino acids. In DNA, the CDR3 is TGTGCCAGCCTTCCCGAGACCAGGGAGACCCAGTACTTC. Translating gives CASLPETRETQYF.

This clone has more than one count but fewer than ten. The genes are TRBV11-2 and TRBJ2-7; no clear D. The V end lost 1 base, the J end lost 0 bases, and 10 bases lay between the germline ends. Per germline, CDR1 SGHAT and CDR2 FQNNGV. The CDR3 loop spans 15 amino acids. The CDR3 region is CASSLVGGSSYEQYV. The CDR3 DNA is TGTGCCAGCAGCTTAGTGGGCGGTAGCTCCTACGAGCAGTACGTC.

There are a few counts of this clone. The rearrangement joins TRBV9 to TRBJ2-3; D might be TRBD1 or TRBD2, each matching 6 bases. CDR3 length: 14 residues. From germline, CDR1 is SGDLS and CDR2 YYNGEE. The ends were cut back, 3 bases at V and 4 bases at J, with 12 bases in the middle. The CDR3 reads CASSGGARPDTQYF. CDR3 DNA: TGTGCCAGCAGCGGGGGGGCCCGACCAGATACGCAGTATTTT.

CDR3 sequence: CASSPFGQRQETQYF. As DNA, the CDR3 is TGTGCCAGCTCACCGTTCGGACAGCGACAAGAGACCCAGTACTTC. The chain uses TRBV18 and TRBJ2-5; possible D gene TRBD1, 6 bases. Trimming cost V 3 bases and J 2 bases, with 13 bases left between them. The CDR3 consists of 15 residues. The germline gives CDR1 KGHSH, CDR2 LQKENI.

This sequence joins TRBV11-2 and TRBJ1-2; D is perhaps TRBD1 (6 bases). The CDR3 runs 15 residues. V lost 1 base and J lost 1, with 10 bases in between. In germline, CDR1 is SGHAT, CDR2 FQNNGV. The DNA for the CDR3 is TGTGCCAGCAGCTTAGGGACAGCCTATAACTATGGCTACACCTTC. Its translation: CASSLGTAYNYGYTF.

CDR3 loop: CASSRDLWGPNSPLHF. The CDR3 DNA is TGTGCCAGCAGCCGGGACTTATGGGGGCCAAATTCACCCCTCCACTTT. The rearrangement links TRBV6-6 to TRBJ1-6; a weak D match, TRBD1 (6 bases). CDR3 length equals 16 residues. V was clipped by 6 bases and J by 7 bases, with 19 bases between them. Per the germline V gene, CDR1 is MNHNY and CDR2 is SVGAGI (reference sequence).

The genes are TRBV6-6 and TRBJ2-3, with 13 bases that match TRBD2. The CDR3 totals 16 residues. Germline V CDR1 and CDR2: MNHNY, SVGAGI (reference sequence). V lost 5 bases and J lost 3; bases outside the gene matches: 5. CDR3 sequence (DNA): TGTGCCAGCAGTCCCGGACTAGCGGGAGATACAGATACGCAGTATTTT. Translating it yields CASSPGLAGDTDTQYF.

This clone was observed a handful of times. This sequence joins TRBV2 and TRBJ1-3, with D possibly matching TRBD1 (6 bases). CDR3 length: 16 amino acids. The V gene lost 10 bases and the J gene lost 4 bases, with 23 bases spanning the gap. CDR1 is SNHLY, CDR2 FYNNEI, per germline. CDR3 in DNA: TGTGCCACCTCCTTCCGACAGGCCGGAGAAGGAAACACCATATATTTT. As protein: CATSFRQAGEGNTIYF.

As to this clone: This clone may be a read error of a much larger clone one base away. The V and J genes are TRBV6-6 and TRBJ2-1; 8 bases match TRBD2. V lost 10 bases, J lost 5 bases, and 7 bases stayed unmatched. Germline V gene sequence: CDR1 MNHNY, CDR2 SVGAGI (reference sequence). The CDR3 spans 13 residues. The chain's CDR3 is CAIGGRGDNEQFF. The DNA of the CDR3 is TGTGCCATCGGGGGGCGGGGGGACAATGAGCAGTTCTTC.

This chain connects TRBV7-2 to TRBJ1-5; D might be TRBD1 (5 bases). CDR3 length: 15 amino acids. V was shortened by 5 bases and J by 5 bases, with 16 bases between the two germline ends. Germline CDR1 reads SGHTA; CDR2 reads FQGNSA. CDR3 nucleotides: TGTGCCAGCAGCCTCGGGACCACGAGGGATCAGCCCCAGCATTTT. Translating it yields CASSLGTTRDQPQHF.

This clone has a handful of counts. The chain links TRBV5-6 to TRBJ2-3; 11 bases map to TRBD2. Germline CDR1 reads SGHDT; CDR2 reads YYEEEE. V lost 3 bases, J lost 4 bases, and 4 bases stayed unmatched. The CDR3 loop spans 15 amino acids. CDR3 amino acids: CASSSQLAGADTQYF. CDR3 DNA: TGTGCCAGCAGCTCTCAACTAGCGGGGGCAGATACGCAGTATTTT.

A remark on this clone: The germline gene is not matched at one end of the junction; a read error may be the cause. The V gene is TRBV10-2, the J gene TRBJ1-4; D gene uncertain. The CDR3 consists of 16 residues. In germline, CDR1 is WSHSY, CDR2 SAAADI. The DNA for the CDR3 is TGTGCCAGCAGCCGCCTGGGTGGCGGGGCTAATGAAAAACTGTTTTTT. Encoded protein: CASSRLGGGANEKLFF.

The chain couples TRBV4-1 to TRBJ1-1; TRBD1 matches at 9 bases. The CDR3 runs to 16 residues. CDR1 is MGHRA and CDR2 is YSYEKL in the germline V gene. J was trimmed by 2 bases and V by 1 base; bases with no gene match: 5. For the CDR3, the DNA is TGCGCCAGCAGCCAAGCGGACAGGGGCGTAAACACTGAAGCTTTCTTT. Its protein product is CASSQADRGVNTEAFF.